The source of this T cell receptor (beta chain) is a study of OX40 agonist ivuxolimab in advanced cancers. The overall study: Partial responses were achieved by three patients: one hepatocellular carcinoma, two cutaneous melanoma.

V trimming: 2 bases; J trimming: 7 bases; junction bases outside the gene matches: 8. The CDR3 is made up of 15 amino acids. The germline V gene encodes CDR1 KGHSH and CDR2 LQKENI. Libraries were prepared by immunoSEQ multiplex PCR; TCRdb keeps only in-frame clonotypes and omits some of them. The sample has roughly 77,000 clones, 85% to 90% seen once. Study observations and caveats: Expanded peripheral T cells had an undetermined antigen specificity. At doses 0.1 to 3.0 mg/kg, CD4+ and CD8+ clones expanded. Among the lowest peripheral clonal expansion occurred in 0.1-3.0 mg/kg partial responders.

About this clone: Antigen: not known.

The source material was CD4+ or CD8+ T cells sorted from blood, sampled in a trial of the OX40 agonist ivuxolimab. The origin of this receptor is an adult with an advanced solid tumor such as melanoma, head and neck, liver or kidney cancer. The chain uses TRBV18 and TRBJ2-7; 10 nucleotides line up with TRBD1. The CDR3 sequence is CASSPSGTGVEEQYF. In DNA, the CDR3 is TGTGCCAGCTCACCATCCGGGACAGGGGTGGAAGAGCAGTACTTC.